The present entry profiles one TCR beta chain with its context. The data were obtained in a study of CD8 T cells in Susac syndrome. The RNA, about 0.5 to 1 ug, was put through reverse transcription using random hexamers. TCRdb re-analysed the immunoSEQ multiplex PCR reads in MiXCR, keeping a single row per CDR3 protein. The sample yields 100,000 to 150,000 distinct CDR3 sequences, 90% to 95% seen once. This clonotype originated in a human donor in good health. Sequenced: CD4+ T cells from PBMCs.

CDR3 sequence: CASSDLQGGLNTEAFF. CDR3 sequence (DNA): TGTGCCAGCAGTGACCTTCAAGGGGGCTTGAACACTGAAGCTTTCTTT. The chain employs TRBV25-1 and TRBJ1-1, with 7 nucleotides matching TRBD1. This CDR3 contains 16 residues. V lost 3 bases, J lost 0 bases, and 7 bases stayed unmatched. Germline CDR1 MGHDK, CDR2 SYGVNS.